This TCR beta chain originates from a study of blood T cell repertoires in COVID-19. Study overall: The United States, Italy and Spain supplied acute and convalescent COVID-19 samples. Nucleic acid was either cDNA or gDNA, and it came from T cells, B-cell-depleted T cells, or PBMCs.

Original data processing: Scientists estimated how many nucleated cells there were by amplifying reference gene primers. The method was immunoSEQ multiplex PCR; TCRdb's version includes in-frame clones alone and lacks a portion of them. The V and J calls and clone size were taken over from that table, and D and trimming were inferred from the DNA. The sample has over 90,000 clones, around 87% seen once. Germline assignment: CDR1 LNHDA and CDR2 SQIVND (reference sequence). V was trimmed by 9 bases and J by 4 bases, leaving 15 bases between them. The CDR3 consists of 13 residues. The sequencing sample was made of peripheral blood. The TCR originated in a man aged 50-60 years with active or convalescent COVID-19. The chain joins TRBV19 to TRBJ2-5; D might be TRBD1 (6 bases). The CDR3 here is CASQQGAGETQYF. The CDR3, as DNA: TGTGCCAGCCAACAGGGTGCCGGAGAGACCCAGTACTTC.